The 5 T cell receptor beta chains listed next were all sequenced from one sample in a study of blood T cell repertoires in COVID-19. TCRdb keeps only in-frame clones here, not all; method: immunoSEQ multiplex PCR. The sample contains 84,000 or so clones, approximately 88% of which appear only once. Sequenced material: peripheral blood. The origin of the receptors is a man between 60 and 75 years old with acute or convalescent COVID-19.

The chain couples TRBV18 to TRBJ2-7; TRBD1 agrees at 7 bases. Trimming took 1 base from V and 7 from J; bases not matched to a gene: 10. Germline V gene data show CDR1 as KGHSH and CDR2 as LQKENI. The CDR3 length is 15 residues. The CDR3 loop is CASSPQGQSMDEQYF. The CDR3 nucleotides are TGTGCCAGCTCACCACAGGGACAGTCCATGGATGAGCAGTACTTC.

This chain's CDR3 is CASSYETGGGELFF. The CDR3 DNA reads as TGTGCCAGCAGTTACGAGACAGGGGGCGGGGAGCTGTTTTTT. The chain has TRBV6-5 and TRBJ2-2; 9 positions agree with TRBD1. The CDR3 is 14 amino acids. V was pared by 2 bases and J by 7 bases, with 2 bases of the junction left unmatched. Germline loops: CDR1 MNHEY, CDR2 SVGAGI.

The genes are TRBV6-5 and TRBJ1-6; 10 nucleotides align to TRBD1. The germline gives CDR1 MNHEY, CDR2 SVGAGI. V trimming: 0 bases; J trimming: 9 bases; junction bases outside the gene matches: 2. CDR3 length: 15 residues. The CDR3 DNA is TGTGCCAGCAGTTACTCCCGGGACAGGGGTTCACCCCTCCACTTT. It is translated as CASSYSRDRGSPLHF.

The V gene is TRBV7-2, the J gene TRBJ2-5, with 12 bases aligning to TRBD2. The CDR3 is 17 amino acids. The J segment lost 5 bases and the V segment lost 5 bases, leaving 12 bases of the junction unmatched. Germline V gives CDR1 SGHTA, CDR2 FQGNSA. Here the CDR3 reads CASSHSFGLAGLETQYF. In DNA form, the CDR3 reads TGTGCCAGCAGCCACTCTTTCGGACTAGCGGGGTTGGAGACCCAGTACTTC.

The CDR3 sequence is CASSPEEGRPSNQPQHF. The CDR3 DNA sequence: TGTGCCAGCTCACCAGAAGAGGGCAGGCCTAGCAATCAGCCCCAGCATTTT. The chain carries TRBV18 and TRBJ1-5, with no clear D. V gave up 2 bases and J gave up 0 bases, with 14 bases separating them. Germline CDR1 and CDR2: KGHSH and LQKENI. CDR3 length equals 17 residues.